This record covers a single T cell receptor beta chain. Its antigen is still unknown. The data are from a study of long-term antiretroviral therapy in people with HIV. Study-level information: Initial samples were collected about a decade before the 2015 immediate-ART recommendation.

PBMC samples from each donor numbered at least one pre-ART and at least two post-ART. General observations from the study: Diversity rose after ART but stayed below transplant donor controls. At every time point, clones expanded before ART dominated the repertoire.

The germline V gene has CDR1 MNHEY and CDR2 SMNVEV (reference sequence). CDR3 length: 13 amino acids. V was trimmed by 5 bases and J by 0 bases, leaving 8 bases between them. They ran version v3.0 of the immunoSEQ assay at survey level. Clones were sequenced by immunoSEQ multiplex PCR, and TCRdb holds only the in-frame ones, with some missing. Of over 15,000 clones listed, over 70% were seen once; the top ten hold around a fifth. This material consisted of unsorted PBMCs, taken 2.1 years after starting antiretroviral therapy. This clonotype was sampled from a man in his forties with HIV. J is TRBJ2-7 and V is TRBV27; no clear D. DNA of the CDR3: TGTGCCAGCAGTCGGTCAGCCTCCTACGAGCAGTACTTC. Protein product: CASSRSASYEQYF.